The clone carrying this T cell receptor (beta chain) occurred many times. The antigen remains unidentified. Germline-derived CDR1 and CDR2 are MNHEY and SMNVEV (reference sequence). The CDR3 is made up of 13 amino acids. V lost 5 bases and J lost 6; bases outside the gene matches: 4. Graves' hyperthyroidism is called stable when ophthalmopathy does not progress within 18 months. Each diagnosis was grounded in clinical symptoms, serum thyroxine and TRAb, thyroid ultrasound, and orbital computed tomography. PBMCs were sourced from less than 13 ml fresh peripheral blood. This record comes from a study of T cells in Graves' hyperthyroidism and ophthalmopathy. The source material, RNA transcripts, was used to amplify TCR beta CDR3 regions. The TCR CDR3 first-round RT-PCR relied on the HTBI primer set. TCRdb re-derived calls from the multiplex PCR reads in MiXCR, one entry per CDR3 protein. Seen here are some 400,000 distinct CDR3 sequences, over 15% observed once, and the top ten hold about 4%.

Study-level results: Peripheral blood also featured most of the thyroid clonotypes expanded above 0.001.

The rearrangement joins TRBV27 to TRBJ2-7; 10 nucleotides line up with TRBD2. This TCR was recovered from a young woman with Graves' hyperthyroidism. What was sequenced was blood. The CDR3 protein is CASSQLAGTEQYF. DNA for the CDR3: TGTGCCAGCAGTCAACTAGCGGGGACCGAGCAGTACTTC.